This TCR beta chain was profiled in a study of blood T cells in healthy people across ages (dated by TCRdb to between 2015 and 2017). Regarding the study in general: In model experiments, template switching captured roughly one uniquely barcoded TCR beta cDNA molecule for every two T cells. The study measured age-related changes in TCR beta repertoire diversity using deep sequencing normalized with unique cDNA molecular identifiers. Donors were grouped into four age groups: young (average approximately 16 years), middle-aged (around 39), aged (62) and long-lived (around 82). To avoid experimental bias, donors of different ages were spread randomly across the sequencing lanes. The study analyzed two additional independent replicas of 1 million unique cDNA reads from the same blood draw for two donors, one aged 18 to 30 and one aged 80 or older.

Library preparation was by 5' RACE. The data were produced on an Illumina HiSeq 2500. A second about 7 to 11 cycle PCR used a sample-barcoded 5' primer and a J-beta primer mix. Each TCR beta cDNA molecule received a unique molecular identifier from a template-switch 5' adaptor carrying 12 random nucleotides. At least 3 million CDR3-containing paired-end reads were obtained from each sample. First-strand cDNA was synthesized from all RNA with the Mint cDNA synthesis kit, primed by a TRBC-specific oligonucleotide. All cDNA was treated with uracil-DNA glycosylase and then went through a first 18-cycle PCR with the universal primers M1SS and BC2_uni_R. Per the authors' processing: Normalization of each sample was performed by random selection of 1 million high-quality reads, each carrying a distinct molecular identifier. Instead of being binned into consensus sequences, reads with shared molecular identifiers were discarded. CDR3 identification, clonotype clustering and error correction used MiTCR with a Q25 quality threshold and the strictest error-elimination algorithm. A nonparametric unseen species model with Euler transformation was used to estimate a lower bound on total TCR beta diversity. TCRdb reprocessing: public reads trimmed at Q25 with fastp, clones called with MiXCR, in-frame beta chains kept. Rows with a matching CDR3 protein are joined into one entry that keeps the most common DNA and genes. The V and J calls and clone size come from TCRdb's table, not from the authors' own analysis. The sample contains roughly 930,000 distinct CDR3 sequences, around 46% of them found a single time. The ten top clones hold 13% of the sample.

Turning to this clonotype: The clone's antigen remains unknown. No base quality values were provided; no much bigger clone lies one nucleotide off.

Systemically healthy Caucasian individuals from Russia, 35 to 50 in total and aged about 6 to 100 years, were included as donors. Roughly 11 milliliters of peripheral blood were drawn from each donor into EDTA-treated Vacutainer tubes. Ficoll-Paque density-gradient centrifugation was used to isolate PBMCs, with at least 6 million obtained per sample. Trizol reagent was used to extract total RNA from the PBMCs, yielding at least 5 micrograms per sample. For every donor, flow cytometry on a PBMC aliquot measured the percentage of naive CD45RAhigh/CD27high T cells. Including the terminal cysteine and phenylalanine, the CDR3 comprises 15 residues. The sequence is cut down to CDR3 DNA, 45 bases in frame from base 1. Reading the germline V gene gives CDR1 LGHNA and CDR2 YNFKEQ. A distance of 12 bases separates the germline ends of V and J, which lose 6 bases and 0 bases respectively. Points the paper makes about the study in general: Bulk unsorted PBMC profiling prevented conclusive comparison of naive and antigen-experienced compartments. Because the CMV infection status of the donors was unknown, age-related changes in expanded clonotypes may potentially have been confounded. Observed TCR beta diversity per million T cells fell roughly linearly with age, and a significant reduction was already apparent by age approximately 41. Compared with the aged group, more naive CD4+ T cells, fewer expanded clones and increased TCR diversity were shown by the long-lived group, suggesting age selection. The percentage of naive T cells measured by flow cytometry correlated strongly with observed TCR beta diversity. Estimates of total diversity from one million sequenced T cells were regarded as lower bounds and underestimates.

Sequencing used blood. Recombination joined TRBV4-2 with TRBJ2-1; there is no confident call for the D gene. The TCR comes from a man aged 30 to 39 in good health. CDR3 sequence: CASRAAPSSYNEQFF. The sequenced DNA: TGTGCCAGCAGGGCGGCCCCGAGCTCCTACAATGAGCAGTTCTTC.